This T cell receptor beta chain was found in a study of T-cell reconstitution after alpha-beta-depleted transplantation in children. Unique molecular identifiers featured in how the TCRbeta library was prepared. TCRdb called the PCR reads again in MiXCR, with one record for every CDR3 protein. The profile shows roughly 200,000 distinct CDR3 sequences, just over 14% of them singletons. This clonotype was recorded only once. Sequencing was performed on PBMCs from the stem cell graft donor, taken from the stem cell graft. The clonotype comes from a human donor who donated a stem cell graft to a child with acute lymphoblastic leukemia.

The CDR3 nucleotides are TGTGCCATCAGTGGTACTAGCGACCAGTACTTC. This sequence encodes CAISGTSDQYF. The V and J genes are TRBV10-3 and TRBJ2-7; 7 nucleotides match TRBD2. There are 11 residues in the CDR3. The V segment lost 4 bases and the J segment 10 bases; nucleotides outside the gene matches: 4. Germline V gene data show CDR1 as ENHRY and CDR2 as SYGVKD.